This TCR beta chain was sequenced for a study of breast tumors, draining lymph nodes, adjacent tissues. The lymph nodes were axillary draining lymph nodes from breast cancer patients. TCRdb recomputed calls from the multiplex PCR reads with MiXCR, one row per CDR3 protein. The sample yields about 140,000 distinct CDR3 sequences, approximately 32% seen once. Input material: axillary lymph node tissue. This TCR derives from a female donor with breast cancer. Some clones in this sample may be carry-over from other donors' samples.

Here the CDR3 DNA reads TGTGCCAGCAGCTCCGGACAGGGTCTTCTCTACGAGCAGTACTTC. As protein: CASSSGQGLLYEQYF. The chain is built from TRBV7-9 and TRBJ2-7, with 8 bases identical to TRBD1. In germline, CDR1 is SEHNR, CDR2 FQNEAQ (reference sequence). V shed 4 bases, J shed 3 bases, and the junction held 8 bases outside the gene matches. The CDR3 has 15 amino acids.